Here is one TCR beta chain with its context. A junction end diverges from the germline sequence, so it may reflect a read error. The sample is drawn from a study of CD8+CD57+ T cells in acquired aplastic anemia. TCR beta VDJ and CDR3 were profiled, and genomic DNA was the template. TCRdb re-called the reads with MiXCR, one entry per CDR3 protein. The sample consists of about 420,000 distinct CDR3 sequences, about 70% of them appearing once. This CDR3 comprises 14 residues. Germline V lookup: CDR1 SSHAT, CDR2 FNYEAQ (reference sequence). This clonotype was sampled from a human donor in good health, serving as a control. V usage is TRBV7-7 and J usage is TRBJ2-7; tentatively, D is TRBD1 (5 bases). The sequenced material came from sorted CD4+, CD8+, or CD8+CD57+ T cells (not recorded which) from PBMCs. CDR3 residues: CASSLGVGSYEQYF. The CDR3 region has the DNA TGTGCTAGCAGCTTAGGGGTTGGATCCTACGAGCAGTACTTC.